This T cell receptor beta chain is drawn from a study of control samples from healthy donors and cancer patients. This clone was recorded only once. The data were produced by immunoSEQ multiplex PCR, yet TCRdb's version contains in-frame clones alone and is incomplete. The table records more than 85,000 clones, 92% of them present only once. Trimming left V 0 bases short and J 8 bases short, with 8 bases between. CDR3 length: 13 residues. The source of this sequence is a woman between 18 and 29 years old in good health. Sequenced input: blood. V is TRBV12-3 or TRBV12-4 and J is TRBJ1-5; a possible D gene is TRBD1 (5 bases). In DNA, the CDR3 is TGTGCCAGCAGTTTAGCGGGGGGTGAGCCCCAGCATTTT. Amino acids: CASSLAGGEPQHF.